This T cell receptor beta chain was identified in a study of blood T cell repertoires in COVID-19. Trimming removed 0 bases from V and 1 base from J, with 9 bases in between. The length of the CDR3 is 15 residues. CDR1 is LGHNA and CDR2 is YNFKEQ in the germline V gene. As originally analysed: Estimation of nucleated cell counts relied on the amplification of reference gene primers. Sequencing was performed with immunoSEQ multiplex PCR; in TCRdb, only in-frame clones are kept and a portion is missing. That table is the source of V, J and clone size, and D and trimming were worked out from the DNA. This sample has some 340,000 clones, with 85% to 95% found just once. This clone came up once. Cohorts were determined from participant-reported clinical history. Contact with a PCR-confirmed or clinician-diagnosed COVID-19 case occurred within 2 weeks of entry.

The chain combines TRBV4-2 with TRBJ2-5, with no clear D. Sequenced: PBMCs or T cells enriched from blood (not recorded which). The source is a woman aged 30 to 39 who had been exposed to COVID-19. The CDR3 nucleotides are TGTGCCAGCAGCCAAGATTTCCAGCGCCAAGAGACCCAGTACTTC. It specifies CASSQDFQRQETQYF.